One and the same sample provided the 4 T cell receptor beta chains below, sequenced in a study of untreated major depressive disorder. Some clones are missing from TCRdb's copy, which holds only in-frame ones; the method was immunoSEQ multiplex PCR. The table lists about 21,000 clones, under 90% of them singletons. The sequencing input was CD4+ T cells from PBMCs. These receptors were taken from a woman between 40 and 55 years old in good health.

The V and J genes are TRBV14 and TRBJ2-7, with D unresolved. This CDR3 region has 12 residues. Germline lookup yields CDR1 SGHDN and CDR2 FVKESK. V was pared by 4 bases and J by 13 bases, with 17 bases between. CDR3 bases: TGTGCCAGCAGCCCGCGACACGTCGGGTTATACTTC. Translating it yields CASSPRHVGLYF. The entire variable domain, with the rest obtained from reference TRBV14 and TRBJ2-7, is as follows: EAGVTQFPSHSVIEKGQTVTLRCDPISGHDNLYWYRRVMGKEIKFLLHFVKESKQDESGMPNNRFLAERTGGTYSTLKVQPAELEDSGVYFCASSPRHVGLYFGPGTRLTVT.

J is TRBJ2-5 and V is TRBV5-1; 8 nucleotides match TRBD1. Losses at the gene ends were 0 bases for V and 4 bases for J; bases not matched to a gene: 2. Germline V gene sequence: CDR1 SGHRS, CDR2 YFSETQ. The CDR3 runs 14 residues. CDR3 nucleotides: TGCGCCAGCAGCTTGGGGACAGGGTTAGAGACCCAGTACTTC. Protein product: CASSLGTGLETQYF.

The V call is TRBV5-1, the J call TRBJ1-1; no clear D. The V and J ends lost 0 bases and 0 bases respectively, with 21 bases between them. Per the germline V gene, CDR1 is SGHRS and CDR2 is YFSETQ. This CDR3 spans 19 amino acids. The CDR3 DNA sequence: TGCGCCAGCAGCTTGGGTGGGTTAAACTCTCCATTCATGAACACTGAAGCTTTCTTT. Its translation: CASSLGGLNSPFMNTEAFF.

This rearrangement joins TRBV6-5 to TRBJ1-1; D remains ambiguous. V shed 6 bases and J shed 4 bases, with 12 bases lying between them. This CDR3 contains 13 residues. From germline, CDR1 is MNHEY and CDR2 SVGAGI. The CDR3 region is CASSPGGGTEAFF. CDR3 DNA sequence: TGTGCCAGCAGCCCCGGTGGAGGCACTGAAGCTTTCTTT.